Given below is one TCR beta chain in context. It has no known antigen specificity. Base qualities are not recorded, but no much larger clone differs from it by a single base. This entry belongs to a study of CD8 T cells in Susac syndrome (dated by TCRdb to the late 2010s). For the study in its entirety: The study used repertoire sequencing to test whether antigen drove CD8+ T cell activation and differentiation in Susac syndrome.

Results the study describes overall, beyond this receptor: The TCR sequencing and HLA analysis was acknowledged to have included a relatively small number of individuals.

The CDR3 starts with the cysteine, ends with the phenylalanine, and has 14 residues. Only CDR3 DNA is held: 42 bases, read in frame from base 1. Deletion took 1 base off V and 0 bases off J, with a span of 5 bases between the germline ends. CDR1 and CDR2 are drawn from the germline V gene: SGHTA, FQGNSA. Peripheral blood CD8+ and CD4+ T cells from healthy donors, Susac syndrome patients and multiple sclerosis patients were profiled by high-throughput TCR beta sequencing. The healthy donors served as controls matched for age and sex. Bulk CD8+ and CD4+ T cells were purified magnetically by negative isolation, whereas CD8+ TEMRA cells were enriched by FACS. Blood was collected in EDTA tubes and processed within 24 hours, with PBMCs isolated through density gradient centrifugation. PBMCs intended for TCR sequencing were cryopreserved in liquid nitrogen and thawed later in a water bath at 37 degrees C. The sorted or isolated CD4+, CD8+ and CD8+ TEMRA cells reached a purity of at least 90%.

RNA was extracted with the RNeasy kit and about 0.5 to 1 ug was reverse transcribed using random hexamers. The immunoSEQ multiplex PCR assay, which covers 54 Vbeta and 13 Jbeta segments, was used to amplify TCR beta CDR3 regions. Bias from PCR amplification was corrected by using a synthetic template baseline for primer optimization and for computational correction. From the authors' description of their analysis: Reads were assigned to V, D and J genes according to IMGT and analyzed in immunoSEQ Analyzer, with only productive sequences retained. Clonality was calculated as one minus the Shannon entropy normalized by log2 of the number of productive unique sequences. For each patient and control, public and private clones were evaluated among the 100 most prevalent clones. A clone was defined as Susac-specific if it was absent from the healthy and MS cohorts, from 1052 published viral clones and from other ImmuneACCESS disease sequences. TCRdb reanalyzed the raw reads on its own, using fastp at Q25 for trimming and MiXCR for clone calling, and kept in-frame beta chains. Identical CDR3 proteins give one entry, which carries the most common genes and DNA. TCRdb's processing, not the authors', yielded these V and J calls. The table for this sample lists 150,000 to 200,000 distinct CDR3 sequences; over 85% of them were counted only once. The ten biggest clones cover 0.085% to 0.13% of the sample.

The source of this sequence is a human donor in good health. This chain joins TRBV7-2 to TRBJ2-3; the D gene identity is not certain. The material sequenced was CD4+ T cells from PBMCs. The CDR3 region: CASSLDRSTDTQYF. At the DNA level, the sequence is TGTGCCAGCAGCTTAGACAGAAGCACAGATACGCAGTATTTT. The entire variable domain, with the stretches around the CDR3 drawn from the reference TRBV7-2 and TRBJ2-3 proteins, is GAGVSQSPSNKVTEKGKDVELRCDPISGHTALYWYRQSLGQGLEFLIYFQGNSAPDKSGLPSDRFSAERTGGSVSTLTIQRTQQEDSAVYLCASSLDRSTDTQYFGPGTRLTVL.